This T cell receptor beta chain was captured in a study of shared clonotypes between healthy human individuals. The CDR3 spans 12 residues. V lost 10 bases and J 5 bases, leaving 14 bases between the germline ends. Germline loops: CDR1 SEHNR, CDR2 FQNEAQ (reference sequence). This clone appeared a few times. TCRdb's table, derived via immunoSEQ multiplex PCR, lists solely in-frame clones and lacks some. The sample holds millions of clones, 90% to 95% seen once. Sample: naive CD4+ T cells sorted from blood. Subset in this sample: CD45RA+ positively selected. The gene calls are TRBV7-9 and TRBJ1-2; perhaps TRBD1 as D (5 bases). This TCR derives from a man between 18 and 29 years old in good health. CDR3 protein: CATTRDLYGYTF. The CDR3 nucleotides are TGTGCCACGACCCGGGACCTTTATGGCTACACCTTC.